Following are 19 T cell receptor beta chains from one sample sequenced in a study of blood T cell repertoires in COVID-19. Here immunoSEQ multiplex PCR was the method, and the copy in TCRdb shows in-frame clones only, minus some. The sample yields about 100,000 clones, roughly 87% seen once. The sample consisted of peripheral blood. These TCRs come from a man aged 25-40 years in a cohort sampled during active COVID-19.

The J gene is TRBJ1-2, the V gene TRBV15; D not resolved. The CDR3 loop spans 13 amino acids. Germline V lookup: CDR1 LNHNV, CDR2 YYDKDF (reference sequence). The ends were cut back, 0 bases at V and 8 bases at J, with 10 bases in the middle. The CDR3: CATSRDGVTGYTF. In DNA form, the CDR3 reads TGTGCCACCAGCAGAGATGGTGTCACAGGCTACACCTTC.

This rearrangement joins TRBV4-3 to TRBJ2-3; TRBD2 is a possible D gene (5 bases). This CDR3 has 15 residues. V gave up 1 base and J gave up 3 bases, with 11 bases separating them. Germline assignment: CDR1 LGHNA and CDR2 YSLEER. CDR3 nucleotides: TGCGCCAGCAGCCAAGGTAGCGCAGGAACAGATACGCAGTATTTT. Translating it yields CASSQGSAGTDTQYF.

The J gene is TRBJ2-5, the V gene TRBV6-5; TRBD1 agrees at 11 bases. Germline V gene sequence: CDR1 MNHEY, CDR2 SVGAGI. Trimming cost V 6 bases and J 5 bases; bases outside gene matches: 8. The CDR3 loop spans 15 amino acids. As DNA, the CDR3 is TGTGCCAGCAGCCCCGGGACAGGGGGTAGGGAGACCCAGTACTTC. This gives the protein CASSPGTGGRETQYF.

The V and J genes are TRBV7-2 and TRBJ2-7, with 7 bases lining up with TRBD2. V was pared by 2 bases and J by 6 bases, with 4 bases of the junction left unmatched. Germline CDR1 is SGHTA and CDR2 is FQGNSA. The CDR3 covers 13 residues. This CDR3 is CASSLRLAGEQYF. The CDR3 nucleotides read TGTGCCAGCAGCTTAAGACTAGCCGGCGAGCAGTACTTC.

V is TRBV25-1 and J is TRBJ1-5; 7 bases align to TRBD1. This CDR3 comprises 17 residues. With 1 base clipped from V and 3 bases from J, the junction kept 9 bases outside the gene matches. Germline assignment: CDR1 MGHDK and CDR2 SYGVNS. The CDR3 protein is CASSESRDSLHNQPQHF. The CDR3 nucleotides read TGTGCCAGCAGTGAATCTCGGGACAGCCTACACAATCAGCCCCAGCATTTT. Complete variable domain (other parts from reference TRBV25-1 and TRBJ1-5): EADIYQTPRYLVIGTGKKITLECSQTMGHDKMYWYQQDPGMELHLIHYSYGVNSTEKGDLSSESTVSRIRTEHFPLTLESARPSHTSQYLCASSESRDSLHNQPQHFGDGTRLSIL.

The CDR3 loop reads CASSRVSTGGADTQYF. The CDR3 region has the DNA TGTGCCAGCAGCCGCGTCTCTACAGGGGGCGCAGATACGCAGTATTTT. This sequence joins TRBV7-3 and TRBJ2-3, with 9 bases that match TRBD1. V was pared by 5 bases and J by 4 bases, with 10 bases of the junction left unmatched. Germline V CDR1 and CDR2: SGHTA, FQGTGA. The CDR3 length is 16 residues.

The chain couples TRBV3-1 (or the pseudogene TRBV3-2) to TRBJ2-7, with 10 bases matching TRBD2. The CDR3 is 15 amino acids. CDR1 is LGHDT and CDR2 is YNNKEL in the germline V gene (reference sequence). After removal of 5 bases from V and 2 bases from J, the junction contained 6 bases not matched to a gene. The CDR3 coding sequence is TGTGCCAGCAGCTTTCATAGCGGGGGGCCCTACGAGCAGTACTTC. It codes for CASSFHSGGPYEQYF.

The chain recombines TRBV28 with TRBJ1-1, with 7 bases lining up with TRBD1. CDR1 is MDHEN and CDR2 is SYDVKM in the germline V gene. The CDR3 has 14 residues. V was pared by 6 bases and J by 2 bases, with 6 bases of the junction left unmatched. The chain's CDR3 is CASRGDSLNTEAFF. The DNA of the CDR3 is TGTGCCAGCAGAGGGGACAGCCTAAACACTGAAGCTTTCTTT.

CDR3 DNA sequence: TGTGCCACCAGCAGCCTCGGCCGGGGGAGTATCGAAATGGAGACCCAGTACTTC. Translating gives CATSSLGRGSIEMETQYF. V usage is TRBV15 and J usage is TRBJ2-5; tentatively, D is TRBD2 (6 bases). The ends were cut back, 3 bases at V and 5 bases at J, with 25 bases in the middle. Germline V CDR1 and CDR2: LNHNV, YYDKDF (reference sequence). The CDR3 sequence is 18 residues long.

V gene TRBV11-3 combines with J gene TRBJ2-1; 11 bases are shared with TRBD2. Losses at the gene ends were 1 base for V and 5 bases for J; bases not matched to a gene: 7. CDR1 is SGHNT and CDR2 is YENEEA in the germline V gene. CDR3 size: 17 residues. The CDR3 nucleotides read TGTGCCAGCAGCTTAGGGAAACTAGCGGGGGCTGACAATGAGCAGTTCTTC. It specifies CASSLGKLAGADNEQFF. The full variable domain, in which reference TRBV11-3 and TRBJ2-1 provide the parts outside the CDR3, is EAGVVQSPRYKIIEKKQPVAFWCNPISGHNTLYWYLQNLGQGPELLIRYENEEAVDDSQLPKDRFSAERLKGVDSTLKIQPAELGDSAVYLCASSLGKLAGADNEQFFGPGTRLTVL.

The chain joins TRBV30 to TRBJ2-2; D is uncertain. The CDR3 covers 11 residues. Per germline, CDR1 GTSNPN and CDR2 SVGIG (reference sequence). Trimming cost V 4 bases and J 6 bases, with 6 bases left between them. This chain's CDR3 is CAWNSAGELFF. The CDR3 DNA sequence: TGTGCCTGGAACTCGGCCGGGGAGCTGTTTTTT.

The chain links TRBV11-2 to TRBJ1-2; D may be TRBD1 (5 bases). The CDR3 has 15 residues. The V and J ends lost 3 bases and 8 bases respectively, with 19 bases between them. Germline-derived CDR1 and CDR2 are SGHAT and FQNNGV. The CDR3 DNA follows: TGTGCCAGCAGCTTGGGCCCCCGGACACCGGGCGGCTACACCTTC. Translating it yields CASSLGPRTPGGYTF. Using reference TRBV11-2 and TRBJ1-2 for the parts outside the CDR3, the full variable domain is EAGVAQSPRYKIIEKRQSVAFWCNPISGHATLYWYQQILGQGPKLLIQFQNNGVVDDSQLPKDRFSAERLKGVDSTLKIQPAKLEDSAVYLCASSLGPRTPGGYTFGSGTRLTVV.

The V and J genes are TRBV28 and TRBJ1-2; TRBD1 matches at 8 bases. V shed 7 bases, J shed 4 bases, and the junction held 11 bases outside the gene matches. The CDR3 has 15 residues. CDR1 is MDHEN and CDR2 is SYDVKM in the germline V gene. CDR3 bases: TGTGCCAGCAACCTACCACAGGGGGGTACCTATGGCTACACCTTC. It is translated as CASNLPQGGTYGYTF.

The V call is TRBV18, the J call TRBJ1-1; TRBD1 matches 7 bases. Germline trimming cut 3 bases from V and 0 bases from J; bases unmatched to any gene: 4. Germline V gives CDR1 KGHSH, CDR2 LQKENI. This CDR3 is built from 15 residues. CDR3: CASSPGQRLNTEAFF. CDR3 nucleotides: TGTGCCAGCTCACCGGGACAGCGATTGAACACTGAAGCTTTCTTT.

The chain uses TRBV4-3 and TRBJ2-2, with 8 bases that match TRBD2. The CDR3 is 17 residues long. From germline, CDR1 is LGHNA and CDR2 YSLEER. V was pared by 0 bases and J by 1 base, with 4 bases of the junction left unmatched. As DNA, the CDR3 is TGCGCCAGCAGCCAAGAGTGGGCGGGGGGGAACACCGGGGAGCTGTTTTTT. This translates into CASSQEWAGGNTGELFF.

This chain joins TRBV5-1 and TRBJ1-3; tentative D call: TRBD1 (5 bases). Germline V gene sequence: CDR1 SGHRS, CDR2 YFSETQ. V lost 0 bases to trimming and J lost 2 bases, with 6 bases between them. The CDR3 covers 14 residues. As DNA, the CDR3 is TGCGCCAGCAGCTTGGAGGGGACTGGAAACACCATATATTTT. This translates into CASSLEGTGNTIYF.

The chain combines TRBV5-6 with TRBJ1-4, with D possibly matching TRBD1 (5 bases). Germline CDR1 is SGHDT and CDR2 is YYEEEE. V shed 1 base and J shed 7 bases, with 11 bases lying between them. This CDR3 spans 14 amino acids. The CDR3 here is CASSLFQGREKLFF. The DNA of the CDR3 is TGTGCCAGCAGCTTGTTTCAGGGTCGTGAAAAACTGTTTTTT.

This chain's CDR3 is CASSLQGTHNEQFF. In DNA, the CDR3 is TGTGCCAGCAGCTTACAGGGGACCCACAATGAGCAGTTCTTC. The V and J genes are TRBV7-9 and TRBJ2-1; tentative D call: TRBD1 (6 bases). CDR3 length equals 14 residues. V was trimmed by 2 bases and J by 5 bases, leaving 10 bases between them. CDR1 and CDR2 (germline): SEHNR, FQNEAQ (reference sequence).

The chain is built from TRBV9 and TRBJ2-2; no firm D call. V shed 3 bases and J shed 0 bases, with 15 bases lying between them. The CDR3 has 17 residues. Germline values: CDR1 SGDLS, CDR2 YYNGEE. The CDR3 coding sequence is TGTGCCAGCAGCGCACACTTCGACTCTACGAACACCGGGGAGCTGTTTTTT. This sequence encodes CASSAHFDSTNTGELFF.